This passage covers 21 T cell receptor beta chains from one sample sequenced in a study of molecular identifiers for immune sequencing clone quantification. TCRdb processed the PCR reads anew with MiXCR; each CDR3 protein has one entry. The sample lists more than 550,000 distinct CDR3 sequences; about 25% were seen once. Sequenced sample: naive CD8+ T cells from blood, with Jurkat cell RNA spiked in. The subset was: FACS-sorted CD8+CD4-CCR7+CD45RA+ naive T cells. All receptors derive from a human donor in good health. Some libraries in this study had Jurkat cell RNA spiked in.

This clonotype was observed a few times. A much larger clone sits a single nucleotide away, making a read error possible. Since the CDR3 does not end with the conserved phenylalanine or tryptophan, this likely comes from a read error. The chain has TRBV29-1 and TRBJ2-7, with TRBD1 matching over 10 bases. V shed 6 bases, J shed 6 bases, and the junction held 8 bases outside the gene matches. The germline V gene encodes CDR1 SQVTM and CDR2 ANQGSEA. The length of the CDR3 is 13 residues. The CDR3 DNA sequence: TGCAGCGTAGCCGGGACAGGGGCCATCGAGCAGTACTCC. It codes for CSVAGTGAIEQYS.

The chain is built from TRBV2 and TRBJ2-3; maybe TRBD2 (5 bases). CDR1 and CDR2 from the germline V gene are SNHLY and FYNNEI. Trimming pared 6 bases from V and 0 bases from J, leaving 16 bases between. The CDR3 loop spans 16 amino acids. As DNA, the CDR3 is TGTGCCAGCAGCTCTCTTCCGGGAAAAAGCACAGATACGCAGTATTTT. Its translation: CASSSLPGKSTDTQYF. Looking up the rest from reference TRBV2 and TRBJ2-3 gives the full variable domain: EPEVTQTPSHQVTQMGQEVILRCVPISNHLYFYWYRQILGQKVEFLVSFYNNEISEKSEIFDDQFSVERPDGSNFTLKIRSTKLEDSAMYFCASSSLPGKSTDTQYFGPGTRLTVL.

This clonotype was recorded at least ten times. V is TRBV4-2 and J is TRBJ2-1; no definite D call. Trimming left V 0 bases short and J 9 bases short, with 6 bases between. CDR1 and CDR2 from the germline V gene are LGHNA and YNFKEQ. The CDR3 contains 12 residues. The CDR3 reads CASSQELGEQFF. The CDR3 region has the DNA TGTGCCAGCAGCCAAGAGCTGGGTGAGCAGTTCTTC.

The genes are TRBV6-5 and TRBJ2-7, with TRBD1 matching 10 bases. Germline CDR1 and CDR2: MNHEY and SVGAGI. The V and J ends lost 6 bases and 6 bases, in that order; junction bases with no gene match: 5. This CDR3 spans 13 amino acids. The CDR3 loop reads CASRRQGAGEQYF. In nucleotides, the CDR3 is TGTGCCAGCAGAAGACAGGGGGCCGGCGAGCAGTACTTC.

This clonotype occurred a few times. V and J are TRBV18 and TRBJ2-3; perhaps TRBD2 as D (7 bases). This CDR3 comprises 20 residues. Per germline, CDR1 KGHSH and CDR2 LQKENI. Trimming left V 0 bases short and J 0 bases short, with 22 bases between. The CDR3 spells CASSPPWGELAGASTDTQYF. In nucleotides, the CDR3 is TGTGCCAGCTCACCACCGTGGGGGGAACTTGCGGGGGCGAGCACAGATACGCAGTATTTT.

The table lists this clonotype with many counts. The genes are TRBV14 and TRBJ1-1; D is perhaps TRBD1 (5 bases). The CDR3 is made up of 14 amino acids. CDR1 is SGHDN and CDR2 is FVKESK in the germline V gene. The V end lost 6 bases, the J end lost 0 bases, and 11 bases lay between the germline ends. CDR3 in DNA: TGTGCCAGCAGACAGGACACATTGAACACTGAAGCTTTCTTT. It encodes CASRQDTLNTEAFF.

V and J are TRBV4-1 and TRBJ1-3; 7 bases map to TRBD1. The CDR3 totals 14 residues. The V gene end was trimmed by 0 bases and the J gene end by 6 bases; junction bases not matched to a gene: 2. Germline CDR1 is MGHRA and CDR2 is YSYEKL. Written as DNA, the CDR3 is TGCGCCAGCAGCCAAGAACAGGGGATAAACACCATATATTTT. It translates to CASSQEQGINTIYF.

The chain is built from TRBV6-2 or TRBV6-3 and TRBJ2-1; 9 nucleotides line up with TRBD1. The CDR3 is 15 amino acids. In germline, CDR1 is MNHEY, CDR2 SVGEGT. Trimming removed 2 bases from V and 2 bases from J; junction bases left unmatched: 1. The CDR3 nucleotides are TGTGCCAGCAGTTACGGGGACAGGGCCTACAATGAGCAGTTCTTC. Its protein is CASSYGDRAYNEQFF.

This clonotype is a singleton in its sample. The chain joins TRBV27 to TRBJ2-7; TRBD1 matches 8 bases. The V gene's germline CDR1 is MNHEY and CDR2 SMNVEV (reference sequence). Trimming removed 5 bases from V and 6 bases from J; junction bases left unmatched: 6. This CDR3 spans 13 amino acids. The CDR3 DNA sequence: TGTGCCAGCAGTATGACAGGGGAACTCGAGCAGTACTTC. Translated, it gives CASSMTGELEQYF.

The J gene is TRBJ2-1, the V gene TRBV6-2 or TRBV6-3; 12 bases are shared with TRBD2. Germline loops: CDR1 MNHEY, CDR2 SVGEGT. The CDR3 consists of 16 residues. Trimming at V came to 5 bases and at J to 9 bases, leaving 11 bases not matched to a gene. The CDR3 DNA reads as TGTGCCAGCAGTCCCCGGGGACTAGCGGGCCGTGGTGAGCAGTTCTTC. Its translation is CASSPRGLAGRGEQFF.

This clonotype was observed a few times. V is TRBV28 and J is TRBJ2-2, with TRBD1 as a possible D gene (6 bases). Trimming pared 2 bases from V and 7 bases from J, leaving 17 bases between. Germline CDR1 MDHEN, CDR2 SYDVKM. The CDR3 runs to 16 residues. The CDR3 nucleotides are TGTGCCAGCAGTTTACGCGTCCAGGGGCCGGGCGGGGAGCTGTTTTTT. This sequence encodes CASSLRVQGPGGELFF.

This clonotype was detected a few times. The rearrangement joins TRBV19 to TRBJ2-1; no clear D. The V and J ends lost 3 bases and 6 bases respectively, with 21 bases between them. Germline V lookup: CDR1 LNHDA, CDR2 SQIVND (reference sequence). The CDR3 contains 17 residues. CDR3 amino acids: CASSIDTVKASFNEQFF. CDR3 DNA: TGTGCCAGTAGTATCGATACAGTGAAGGCCAGTTTCAATGAGCAGTTCTTC.

This chain joins TRBV27 and TRBJ2-7; a possible D gene is TRBD1 (5 bases). The ends were cut back, 2 bases at V and 3 bases at J, with 8 bases in the middle. The germline V gene has CDR1 MNHEY and CDR2 SMNVEV (reference sequence). This CDR3 has 13 residues. CDR3 DNA: TGTGCCAGCAGTTTAGGACACCACTACGAGCAGTACTTC. Translation gives CASSLGHHYEQYF.

J is TRBJ2-7 and V is TRBV20-1; D might be TRBD2 (7 bases). Germline CDR1 DFQATT, CDR2 SNEGSKA (reference sequence). Deletions cut 6 bases from V and 1 base from J, with 16 bases between. The length of the CDR3 is 14 residues. The CDR3 reads CSAVGRGASYEQYF. CDR3 in DNA: TGCAGTGCCGTGGGACGGGGGGCTTCCTACGAGCAGTACTTC.

The chain combines TRBV23-1 with TRBJ2-7, with a possible D match to TRBD1 (6 bases). TRBV23-1 is treated as an ORF (open reading frame) with a function not yet certain. This CDR3 has 16 amino acids. V was cut by 0 bases and J by 2 bases, with 14 bases left in between. This CDR3 reads CASSQSDRQQPYEQYF. For the CDR3, the DNA is TGCGCCAGCAGTCAATCGGACAGACAACAACCCTACGAGCAGTACTTC.

The chain joins TRBV6-2 or TRBV6-3 to TRBJ1-1; a possible D gene is TRBD1 (6 bases). There are 13 residues in the CDR3. V was pared by 7 bases and J by 1 base, with 10 bases between. CDR1 is MNHEY and CDR2 is SVGEGT in the germline V gene. The DNA of the CDR3 is TGTGCCAGCAAAGACAGGCAGAACACTGAAGCTTTCTTT. Translated, it gives CASKDRQNTEAFF.

A single count supports this clonotype. The V call is TRBV10-3, the J call TRBJ2-5; TRBD2 aligns across 7 bases. The V gene's germline CDR1 is ENHRY and CDR2 SYGVKD. Unmatched junction bases numbered 8, after V lost 8 bases and J lost 2 bases. CDR3 size: 14 residues. The CDR3 region is CAIGGGPGQETQYF. The CDR3 nucleotides read TGTGCCATCGGGGGGGGACCAGGTCAAGAGACCCAGTACTTC.

The chain links TRBV19 to TRBJ2-4; 11 nucleotides align to TRBD2. This CDR3 contains 18 residues. The V segment lost 5 bases and the J segment 6 bases; nucleotides outside the gene matches: 15. CDR1 LNHDA and CDR2 SQIVND come from the germline V gene (reference sequence). This CDR3 reads CASSADTQLAGDGNIQYF. The CDR3 nucleotides read TGTGCCAGTAGTGCAGATACGCAACTAGCGGGGGACGGAAACATTCAGTACTTC.

This clonotype was recorded many times. The V and J genes are TRBV28 and TRBJ1-5; 8 nucleotides agree with TRBD1. This CDR3 has 13 residues. J gave up 5 bases and V 6 bases, and 3 bases lay outside the gene matches. From germline, CDR1 is MDHEN and CDR2 SYDVKM. The CDR3 nucleotides are TGTGCCAGCAGCACAGGGGGGGATCAGCCCCAGCATTTT. It is translated as CASSTGGDQPQHF. Looking up the rest from reference TRBV28 and TRBJ1-5 gives the full variable domain: DVKVTQSSRYLVKRTGEKVFLECVQDMDHENMFWYRQDPGLGLRLIYFSYDVKMKEKGDIPEGYSVSREKKERFSLILESASTNQTSMYLCASSTGGDQPQHFGDGTRLSIL.

Remarks on this clonotype: A much larger clonotype is one base distant, so this may be a read error. The chain links TRBV4-2 to TRBJ1-5; maybe TRBD1 (6 bases). From germline, CDR1 is LGHNA and CDR2 YNFKEQ. With 2 bases removed from V and 6 bases from J, the gap between germline ends came to 14 bases. The CDR3 runs 15 residues. The chain's CDR3 is CASSQKTGTSQPQHF. The CDR3 DNA follows: TGTGCCAGCAGCCAAAAAACAGGGACCAGTCAGCCCCAGCATTTT.

V gene TRBV28 combines with J gene TRBJ1-5; D remains unclear. V lost 2 bases and J lost 7, with 6 bases in between. CDR1 MDHEN and CDR2 SYDVKM come from the germline V gene. The CDR3 covers 12 residues. CDR3 DNA: TGTGCCAGCAGTTTAGAACCGCAGCCCCAGCATTTT. Its protein is CASSLEPQPQHF. Variable domain in full (rest from reference TRBV28 and TRBJ1-5): DVKVTQSSRYLVKRTGEKVFLECVQDMDHENMFWYRQDPGLGLRLIYFSYDVKMKEKGDIPEGYSVSREKKERFSLILESASTNQTSMYLCASSLEPQPQHFGDGTRLSIL.